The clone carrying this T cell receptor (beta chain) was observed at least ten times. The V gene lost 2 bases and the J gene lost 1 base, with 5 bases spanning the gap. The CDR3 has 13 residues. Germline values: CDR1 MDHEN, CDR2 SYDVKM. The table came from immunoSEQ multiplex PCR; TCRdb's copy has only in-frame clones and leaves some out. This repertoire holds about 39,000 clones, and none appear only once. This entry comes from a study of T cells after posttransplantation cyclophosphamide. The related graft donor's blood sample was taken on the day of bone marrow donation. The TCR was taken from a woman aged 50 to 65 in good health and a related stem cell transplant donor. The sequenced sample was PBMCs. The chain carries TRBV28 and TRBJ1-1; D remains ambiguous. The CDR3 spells CASSLVRNTEAFF. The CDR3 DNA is TGTGCCAGCAGTTTAGTGAGGAACACTGAAGCTTTCTTT.